These 30 T cell receptor beta chains originate from one sample sequenced in a study of blood T cell repertoires in COVID-19. TCRdb keeps only in-frame clones here, not all; method: immunoSEQ multiplex PCR. The sample comprises some 300,000 clones, around 90% of which are singletons, and less than 2% rests with the top ten. The sample comprised PBMCs or T cells enriched from blood (not recorded which). The receptors originated from a middle-aged woman who had recovered from COVID-19.

The chain couples TRBV7-8 to TRBJ2-7, with 8 nucleotides matching TRBD2. Germline loops: CDR1 SGHVS, CDR2 FQNEAQ. Germline trimming cut 1 base from V and 3 bases from J; bases unmatched to any gene: 5. CDR3 length: 15 residues. The CDR3 sequence is CASSLELAEIYEQYF. In DNA form, the CDR3 reads TGTGCCAGCAGCTTAGAACTAGCGGAGATCTACGAGCAGTACTTC.

The V and J genes are TRBV7-8 and TRBJ2-3; D might be TRBD2 (6 bases). Looked up from germline, CDR1 is SGHVS and CDR2 is FQNEAQ. CDR3 length: 16 residues. The V end was cut by 6 bases, the J end by 3 bases, with 19 bases between. CDR3 sequence: CASRALMRESTDTQYF. CDR3 sequence (DNA): TGTGCCAGCAGAGCCCTCATGCGGGAATCGACAGATACGCAGTATTTT. Full variable domain (outside the CDR3, taken from reference TRBV7-8 and TRBJ2-3): GAGVSQSPRYKVAKRGQDVALRCDPISGHVSLFWYQQALGQGPEFLTYFQNEAQLDKSGLPSDRFFAERPEGSVSTLKIQRTQQEDSAVYLCASRALMRESTDTQYFGPGTRLTVL.

The V call is TRBV5-5, the J call TRBJ1-1; 8 bases are a match to TRBD1. The ends lost 4 bases at V and 5 bases at J; junction bases unmatched: 16. Germline CDR1 is SGHKS and CDR2 is YYEKEE (reference sequence). The CDR3 sequence is 17 residues long. The DNA for the CDR3 is TGTGCCAGCAGCGTGCTTGGGACAGGCACTGCGGGGACTGAAGCTTTCTTT. Protein: CASSVLGTGTAGTEAFF.

The V and J genes are TRBV29-1 and TRBJ2-3; D may be TRBD1 (6 bases). V was trimmed by 6 bases and J by 9 bases, leaving 22 bases between them. Germline values: CDR1 SQVTM, CDR2 ANQGSEA. This CDR3 comprises 14 residues. The CDR3 is CSVGDDLSQGTQYF. Here the CDR3 DNA reads TGCAGCGTAGGGGACGACCTAAGCCAGGGGACGCAGTATTTT.

The chain is built from TRBV5-1 and TRBJ1-5; D is unresolved. CDR3 size: 15 residues. Germline V gene lookup returns CDR1 SGHRS and CDR2 YFSETQ. The germline V and J ends were trimmed by 4 bases and 2 bases, with 13 bases remaining between them. The CDR3 reads CASSAGSPGNQPQHF. The DNA of the CDR3 is TGCGCCAGCAGCGCGGGGTCCCCCGGCAATCAGCCCCAGCATTTT. Full variable domain (rest looked up from reference TRBV5-1 and TRBJ1-5): KAGVTQTPRYLIKTRGQQVTLSCSPISGHRSVSWYQQTPGQGLQFLFEYFSETQRNKGNFPGRFSGRQFSNSRSEMNVSTLELGDSALYLCASSAGSPGNQPQHFGDGTRLSIL.

This chain links TRBV27 with TRBJ2-1; 10 nucleotides agree with TRBD2. CDR3 length equals 17 residues. Trimming cost V 4 bases and J 4 bases; bases outside gene matches: 10. Germline V gene lookup returns CDR1 MNHEY and CDR2 SMNVEV (reference sequence). The DNA of the CDR3 is TGTGCCAGCAGTTCCCGGTCGAGTAGCGGGGGGTACAATGAGCAGTTCTTC. Protein: CASSSRSSSGGYNEQFF.

The chain is built from TRBV7-2 and TRBJ1-2, with a weak D call TRBD1 (6 bases). V was clipped by 2 bases and J by 6 bases, with 13 bases between them. In germline, CDR1 is SGHTA, CDR2 FQGNSA. The CDR3 runs to 14 residues. CDR3 protein: CASSLRGGSDGYTF. CDR3 bases: TGTGCCAGCAGCTTAAGGGGGGGGTCCGATGGCTACACCTTC.

This clone occurred once. The chain employs TRBV4-1 and TRBJ2-1; TRBD2 matches at 10 bases. The CDR3 length is 14 residues. V gave up 8 bases and J gave up 10 bases; unmatched junction bases: 11. Germline V gene lookup returns CDR1 MGHRA and CDR2 YSYEKL. The CDR3, as DNA: TGCGCCAGCGGGGCCCCTAGCGGGAGTGGGGAGCAGTTCTTC. Residues: CASGAPSGSGEQFF.

This chain joins TRBV4-1 and TRBJ1-2, with D perhaps matching TRBD1 (5 bases). CDR1 and CDR2 (germline): MGHRA, YSYEKL. Trimming pared 2 bases from V and 0 bases from J, leaving 13 bases between. The CDR3 contains 16 residues. This CDR3 is CASSQPLRGSNYGYTF. CDR3 coding DNA: TGCGCCAGCAGCCAACCTTTAAGGGGTTCTAACTATGGCTACACCTTC.

V usage is TRBV28 and J usage is TRBJ1-3; D is possibly TRBD1 (5 bases). Germline V gene lookup returns CDR1 MDHEN and CDR2 SYDVKM. V lost 7 bases to trimming and J lost 0 bases, with 10 bases between them. The CDR3 covers 14 residues. CDR3: CASTGGGSGNTIYF. The CDR3 nucleotides are TGTGCCAGCACGGGGGGGGGCTCTGGAAACACCATATATTTT.

The gene calls are TRBV11-2 and TRBJ2-5; 9 positions match TRBD1. The CDR3 runs to 14 residues. V was pared by 5 bases and J by 4 bases, with 5 bases of the junction left unmatched. Germline V gives CDR1 SGHAT, CDR2 FQNNGV. CDR3 sequence: CASSPDRGTETQYF. The CDR3 nucleotides read TGTGCCAGCAGCCCCGACAGGGGGACAGAGACCCAGTACTTC. The complete variable domain, with remaining parts taken from reference TRBV11-2 and TRBJ2-5, reads EAGVAQSPRYKIIEKRQSVAFWCNPISGHATLYWYQQILGQGPKLLIQFQNNGVVDDSQLPKDRFSAERLKGVDSTLKIQPAKLEDSAVYLCASSPDRGTETQYFGPGTRLLVL.

To note about this clone: At one end the junction does not follow the germline gene, possibly because of a read error. V is TRBV4-3 and J is TRBJ1-3; possible D gene TRBD1, 6 bases. Germline lookup yields CDR1 LGHNA and CDR2 YSLEER. This CDR3 contains 17 residues. In nucleotides, the CDR3 is TGCGCCAGCAGCCGCTCATCCACTGCGGGGGCTGGGAACACCATATATTTT. It specifies CASSRSSTAGAGNTIYF.

J is TRBJ1-4 and V is TRBV7-9; maybe TRBD1 (6 bases). From germline, CDR1 is SEHNR and CDR2 FQNEAQ (reference sequence). CDR3 size: 16 residues. The V and J ends lost 5 bases and 10 bases respectively, with 23 bases between them. CDR3: CASSRTETGIFGKLFF. DNA for the CDR3: TGTGCCAGCAGCCGAACCGAGACAGGAATCTTTGGAAAACTGTTTTTT.

The gene calls are TRBV9 and TRBJ1-2; D might be TRBD1 (6 bases). V was clipped by 4 bases and J by 4 bases, with 14 bases between them. CDR3 length: 14 amino acids. Germline CDR1 SGDLS, CDR2 YYNGEE. The CDR3 spells CASSPDRGSYGYTF. In DNA, the CDR3 is TGTGCCAGCAGCCCGGACAGAGGGTCCTATGGCTACACCTTC. Together with reference TRBV9 and TRBJ1-2, the CDR3 gives the full variable domain: DSGVTQTPKHLITATGQRVTLRCSPRSGDLSVYWYQQSLDQGLQFLIQYYNGEERAKGNILERFSAQQFPDLHSELNLSSLELGDSALYFCASSPDRGSYGYTFGSGTRLTVV.

With regard to this clone: Mismatch with germline at one junction end may stem from a read error. The DNA for the CDR3 is TGTGCCATCGGTGACAGGACCTACGAGCAGTACTTC. Translating gives CAIGDRTYEQYF. The chain has TRBV10-3 and TRBJ2-7; TRBD1 is a possible D gene (6 bases). The CDR3 length is 12 residues. Germline CDR1 and CDR2: ENHRY and SYGVKD.

The chain is built from TRBV5-6 and TRBJ2-5, with 7 nucleotides matching TRBD2. The CDR3 loop spans 16 amino acids. Per the germline V gene, CDR1 is SGHDT and CDR2 is YYEEEE. V lost 4 bases and J lost 3; bases outside the gene matches: 12. The CDR3 nucleotides are TGTGCCAGCAGCCGGCTTGGGGGGGAGGAGGAAGAGACCCAGTACTTC. Residues: CASSRLGGEEEETQYF. Combining the CDR3 with reference TRBV5-6 and TRBJ2-5 gives the whole variable domain DAGVTQSPTHLIKTRGQQVTLRCSPKSGHDTVSWYQQALGQGPQFIFQYYEEEERQRGNFPDRFSGHQFPNYSSELNVNALLLGDSALYLCASSRLGGEEEETQYFGPGTRLLVL.

The chain carries TRBV19 and TRBJ1-1; 7 nucleotides match TRBD1. V shed 5 bases and J 3 bases; nucleotides not matched to a gene: 9. CDR1 is LNHDA and CDR2 is SQIVND in the germline V gene (reference sequence). This CDR3 has 15 amino acids. CDR3 bases: TGTGCCAGTAGTCCAAGACAGGGCACCGACACTGAAGCTTTCTTT. Translated: CASSPRQGTDTEAFF.

The chain has TRBV5-6 and TRBJ1-1; 9 nucleotides match TRBD1. The ends lost 2 bases at V and 5 bases at J; junction bases unmatched: 7. This CDR3 has 15 amino acids. Germline CDR1 is SGHDT and CDR2 is YYEEEE. The CDR3 reads CASSFGTGMSTEAFF. The CDR3, as DNA: TGTGCCAGCAGCTTCGGGACAGGGATGAGTACTGAAGCTTTCTTT.

The chain recombines TRBV18 with TRBJ1-2; perhaps TRBD1 as D (5 bases). The germline V gene has CDR1 KGHSH and CDR2 LQKENI. CDR3 length: 15 residues. V dropped 0 bases and J dropped 3 bases, with 11 bases sitting between them. CDR3 region: CASSPPGQGDYGYTF. The CDR3, as DNA: TGTGCCAGCTCACCACCGGGGCAGGGTGACTATGGCTACACCTTC.

This sequence joins TRBV2 and TRBJ1-3; no clear D. CDR3 size: 13 residues. From germline, CDR1 is SNHLY and CDR2 FYNNEI. V was trimmed by 2 bases and J by 4 bases, leaving 6 bases between them. CDR3 residues: CASSESRGNTIYF. As DNA, the CDR3 is TGTGCCAGCAGTGAAAGCAGGGGAAACACCATATATTTT.

V and J are TRBV18 and TRBJ2-1, with 9 bases that match TRBD1. Per germline, CDR1 KGHSH and CDR2 LQKENI. The CDR3 is made up of 16 amino acids. V lost 0 bases and J lost 5; bases outside the gene matches: 5. The CDR3, as DNA: TGTGCCAGCTCACCACCGTACAGGGGGCGAGACAATGAGCAGTTCTTC. Translating it yields CASSPPYRGRDNEQFF.

This clone was seen a handful of times. The rearrangement joins TRBV27 to TRBJ1-4, with D possibly matching TRBD1 (6 bases). Germline CDR1 reads MNHEY; CDR2 reads SMNVEV (reference sequence). The CDR3 length is 17 residues. V gave up 0 bases and J gave up 0 bases, with 11 bases separating them. In DNA, the CDR3 is TGTGCCAGCAGTTTATCAGGGGGAGTTGCAACTAATGAAAAACTGTTTTTT. Protein product: CASSLSGGVATNEKLFF.

CDR3 bases: TGTGCCAGCTCACCGGGGACAGGGGAGAGGTATGGCTACACCTTC. Its protein product is CASSPGTGERYGYTF. The chain links TRBV18 to TRBJ1-2; the match to TRBD1 covers 10 bases. The V gene's germline CDR1 is KGHSH and CDR2 LQKENI. Trimming took 3 bases from V and 5 from J; bases not matched to a gene: 6. The CDR3 has 15 amino acids.

The V and J genes are TRBV11-2 and TRBJ2-1; TRBD2 aligns across 12 bases. The CDR3 contains 19 residues. Germline assignment: CDR1 SGHAT and CDR2 FQNNGV. V lost 4 bases, J lost 0 bases, and 10 bases stayed unmatched. The CDR3 nucleotides are TGTGCCAGCAGCTCCCCTAGAACTAGCGGGGGGACCTCCTACAATGAGCAGTTCTTC. It specifies CASSSPRTSGGTSYNEQFF.

The chain employs TRBV30 and TRBJ1-1, with TRBD1 matching 7 bases. The CDR3 is made up of 15 amino acids. Germline loops: CDR1 GTSNPN, CDR2 SVGIG (reference sequence). V trimming: 2 bases; J trimming: 1 base; junction bases outside the gene matches: 7. The CDR3 loop reads CAWSIKQGRNTEAFF. The CDR3 DNA follows: TGTGCCTGGAGTATAAAACAGGGGCGGAACACTGAAGCTTTCTTT. Full variable domain (outside the CDR3, taken from reference TRBV30 and TRBJ1-1): SQTIHQWPATLVQPVGSPLSLECTVEGTSNPNLYWYRQAAGRGLQLLFYSVGIGQISSEVPQNLSASRPQDRQFILSSKKLLLSDSGFYLCAWSIKQGRNTEAFFGQGTRLTVV.

The chain is built from TRBV9 and TRBJ1-5; 8 bases are shared with TRBD1. Germline CDR1 SGDLS, CDR2 YYNGEE. Trimming cost V 3 bases and J 0 bases; bases outside gene matches: 11. The CDR3 contains 18 residues. CDR3 residues: CASSGGSTGALSNQPQHF. The DNA for the CDR3 is TGTGCCAGCAGCGGTGGATCGACAGGGGCCCTTAGCAATCAGCCCCAGCATTTT.

With respect to this clone: Relative to the germline gene, one junction end is altered; a read error may explain this. The chain links TRBV5-1 to TRBJ2-5, with 13 bases identical to TRBD2. Germline assignment: CDR1 SGHRS and CDR2 YFSETQ. This CDR3 is 13 amino acids long. CDR3: CASSPGTSGEGNF. In DNA, the CDR3 is TGCGCCAGCAGCCCCGGGACTAGCGGGGAAGGGAACTTC.

The V gene is TRBV10-3, the J gene TRBJ1-6; TRBD1 might be the D (5 bases). The CDR3 runs 14 residues. V gave up 5 bases and J gave up 8 bases, with 13 bases separating them. Germline CDR1 is ENHRY and CDR2 is SYGVKD. CDR3 region: CAISRGLGDSPLHF. CDR3 DNA sequence: TGTGCCATCAGTAGAGGTTTAGGGGATTCACCCCTCCACTTT.

This clone was seen more than once but under ten times. This chain connects TRBV7-2 to TRBJ1-2; D ambiguous. This CDR3 has 13 residues. V lost 5 bases and J 4 bases, leaving 11 bases between the germline ends. Germline loops: CDR1 SGHTA, CDR2 FQGNSA. CDR3 coding DNA: TGTGCCAGCAGCACAGTCCTAACCTATGGCTACACCTTC. It specifies CASSTVLTYGYTF.

This chain uses TRBV27 with TRBJ2-3; TRBD1 matches 8 bases. Germline CDR1 and CDR2: MNHEY and SMNVEV (reference sequence). The trim removed 6 bases at V and 2 bases at J, leaving 7 bases unmatched. The CDR3 sequence is 15 residues long. In nucleotides, the CDR3 is TGTGCCAGCAGCACACAGGGGGACCCCACAGATACGCAGTATTTT. Protein product: CASSTQGDPTDTQYF.